The 9 T cell receptor beta chains given below trace back to one sample, sequenced in a study of CD8 T cells in ankylosing spondylitis. Points from the study as a whole: Characteristic of ankylosing spondylitis blood, it appeared, was a TCR beta motif comprising several highly homologous variants.

TCRdb independently ran MiXCR on the 5' RACE reads; one entry per CDR3 protein. The table has 400,000 to 450,000 distinct CDR3 sequences, roughly 17% seen once. Their antigens remain unidentified. Sequencing was performed on blood, either unsorted or a sorted T cell fraction (not recorded which). The receptors derive from a male donor with ankylosing spondylitis.

This chain uses TRBV15 with TRBJ2-5; D possibly corresponds to TRBD2 (6 bases). The CDR3 covers 17 residues. Germline V gene data show CDR1 as LNHNV and CDR2 as YYDKDF (reference sequence). Trimming took off 2 bases at V and 2 bases at J, with 18 bases between the two ends. The CDR3 sequence: CATSRKRASEKQETQYF. The DNA for the CDR3 is TGTGCCACCAGCAGAAAGAGGGCTAGCGAGAAACAAGAGACCCAGTACTTC.

The rearrangement joins TRBV5-1 to TRBJ2-2; D is possibly TRBD1 (5 bases). Germline V CDR1 and CDR2: SGHRS, YFSETQ. V lost 1 base and J 2 bases, leaving 12 bases between the germline ends. The CDR3 is made up of 16 amino acids. The CDR3 region has the DNA TGCGCCAGCAGCTTGATCGCAGGGTACAACACCGGGGAGCTGTTTTTT. It encodes CASSLIAGYNTGELFF.

J is TRBJ2-1 and V is TRBV15; no definite D call. Germline CDR1 is LNHNV and CDR2 is YYDKDF (reference sequence). V lost 0 bases and J lost 5, with 20 bases in between. The CDR3 loop spans 18 amino acids. CDR3 bases: TGTGCCACCAGCAGAGAAGGCAGTGTGGTGTGGGTGCACAATGAGCAGTTCTTC. Protein product: CATSREGSVVWVHNEQFF.

There are a few counts of this clonotype. The genes are TRBV11-3 and TRBJ2-2, with 14 bases matching TRBD2. CDR1 and CDR2 (germline): SGHNT, YENEEA. The V segment lost 7 bases and the J segment 5 bases; nucleotides outside the gene matches: 6. The CDR3 is made up of 16 amino acids. The CDR3, as DNA: TGTGCCAGCAACATTCGACTAGCGGGGGGGACCGGGGAGCTGTTTTTT. Amino acids: CASNIRLAGGTGELFF.

This clonotype was seen a handful of times. The V and J genes are TRBV19 and TRBJ1-5; 12 nucleotides align to TRBD1. The junction had 8 bases not matched to a gene; V was cut back by 5 bases and J by 6 bases. CDR1 is LNHDA and CDR2 is SQIVND in the germline V gene (reference sequence). The CDR3 length is 16 residues. This chain's CDR3 is CASSARDRGLGQPQHF. In nucleotides, the CDR3 is TGTGCCAGTAGTGCCCGGGACAGGGGGCTCGGTCAGCCCCAGCATTTT.

V is TRBV5-1 and J is TRBJ2-1; D is perhaps TRBD1 (7 bases). Per the germline V gene, CDR1 is SGHRS and CDR2 is YFSETQ. V was clipped by 5 bases and J by 4 bases, with 13 bases between them. This CDR3 spans 14 amino acids. CDR3 DNA: TGCGCCAGCAGGGCGGGACAGTCATACAATGAGCAGTTCTTC. Residues: CASRAGQSYNEQFF.

This clonotype came up a few times. V usage is TRBV27 and J usage is TRBJ2-1; a weak D match, TRBD2 (5 bases). Germline CDR1 reads MNHEY; CDR2 reads SMNVEV (reference sequence). V lost 2 bases to trimming and J lost 3 bases, with 14 bases between them. This CDR3 is built from 16 residues. The DNA of the CDR3 is TGTGCCAGCAGTTTAAGCTCCGGAGACTACTACAATGAGCAGTTCTTC. It codes for CASSLSSGDYYNEQFF.

This clonotype appeared many times. This rearrangement joins TRBV7-2 to TRBJ2-2; 7 nucleotides match TRBD2. The CDR3 loop spans 16 amino acids. Germline CDR1 is SGHTA and CDR2 is FQGNSA. V gave up 2 bases and J gave up 3 bases; unmatched junction bases: 6. In DNA form, the CDR3 reads TGTGCCAGCAGCTTACAACCGGGGGGATACACCGGGGAGCTGTTTTTT. Translation: CASSLQPGGYTGELFF.

This chain joins TRBV12-3 or TRBV12-4 and TRBJ1-5, with D unresolved. With 3 bases removed from V and 2 bases from J, the gap between germline ends came to 8 bases. This CDR3 has 14 amino acids. Here the CDR3 DNA reads TGTGCCAGCAGTTTCGCCACCGGCAATCAGCCCCAGCATTTT. Encoded protein: CASSFATGNQPQHF.